This T cell receptor (beta chain) appears in the sequencing data of a study of shared clonotypes between healthy human individuals. Overall study findings and caveats: Read depth was anticipated to influence clonotype sharing among donors. Researchers sampled blood only, noting tissue repertoires likely differ.

Regarding this clone: Its antigen is currently unknown.

Healthy HIV-negative adults without recent acute infections or vaccinations served as donors. CD4+ cells yielded CD45RA+ naive and CD45RA-negative memory subsets. Sequenced by immunoSEQ multiplex PCR; TCRdb stores in-frame clones only, minus some. The sample has roughly 640,000 clones; under 80% are singletons. The CDR3 runs 14 residues. V was pared by 0 bases and J by 6 bases, with 4 bases of the junction left unmatched. Germline V lookup: CDR1 SGHRS, CDR2 YFSETQ. The sample consisted of memory CD4+ T cells sorted from blood. Subset: CD45RA-negative fraction. The sequence derives from a woman aged 30 to 39 in good health. The V and J genes are TRBV5-1 and TRBJ2-7, with TRBD1 matching over 9 bases. The chain's CDR3 is CASSLGQGVGEQYF. CDR3 in DNA: TGCGCCAGCAGCTTGGGACAGGGGGTTGGCGAGCAGTACTTC.